The present T cell receptor (beta chain) was sequenced within a study of CD8 T cells in ankylosing spondylitis. Findings of the study overall: Apparently characteristic of ankylosing spondylitis blood was a TCR beta motif (about 8 highly homologous variants).

V lost 2 bases to trimming and J lost 2 bases; unmatched junction nucleotides: 5. This CDR3 is 15 amino acids long. In germline, CDR1 is DFQATT, CDR2 SNEGSKA (reference sequence). For this clonotype: Its antigen is currently unknown.

TCRdb independently ran MiXCR on the 5' RACE reads; one entry per CDR3 protein. The sample gives about 450,000 distinct CDR3 sequences, around 26% of which show up once; under 0.9% is in the top ten. Sequencing was carried out using blood, either unsorted or a sorted T cell fraction (not recorded which). The source of this sequence is a male donor with ankylosing spondylitis. The J gene is TRBJ2-7, the V gene TRBV20-1, with TRBD2 identical over 11 bases. CDR3: CSARLATSGAYEQYF. CDR3 sequence (DNA): TGCAGTGCTAGACTCGCGACTAGCGGGGCCTACGAGCAGTACTTC.